The 21 T cell receptor beta chains below were found in one sample sequenced in a study of blood T cell repertoires in COVID-19. Sequenced by immunoSEQ multiplex PCR; TCRdb stores in-frame clones only, minus some. The table includes over 70,000 clones, approximately 88% detected once. Sequenced input: peripheral blood. The receptors stem from an elderly man with acute or convalescent COVID-19.

V and J are TRBV9 and TRBJ2-2; TRBD1 aligns across 8 bases. V was pared by 3 bases and J by 7 bases, with 5 bases of the junction left unmatched. The CDR3 length is 14 residues. Germline values: CDR1 SGDLS, CDR2 YYNGEE. In nucleotides, the CDR3 is TGTGCCAGCAGCGCAGACAGGGGAATCGGGGAGCTGTTTTTT. It encodes CASSADRGIGELFF.

The gene calls are TRBV18 and TRBJ1-2, with a possible D match to TRBD1 (6 bases). The V end lost 6 bases, the J end lost 1 base, and 21 bases lay between the germline ends. Germline loops: CDR1 KGHSH, CDR2 LQKENI. The CDR3 is made up of 17 amino acids. This CDR3 reads CASSPNLDSRLNYGYTF. The CDR3 region has the DNA TGTGCCAGCTCCCCGAACTTGGACAGTCGCCTTAACTATGGCTACACCTTC.

This clone was observed a handful of times. The rearrangement joins TRBV28 to TRBJ2-1, with a tentative D call TRBD2 (5 bases). This CDR3 spans 17 amino acids. The germline V gene encodes CDR1 MDHEN and CDR2 SYDVKM. V was pared by 1 base and J by 4 bases, with 17 bases between. DNA of the CDR3: TGTGCCAGCAGTTTATTATCGGACTCCAGCCAATACAATGAGCAGTTCTTC. Translating it yields CASSLLSDSSQYNEQFF.

This rearrangement joins TRBV19 to TRBJ2-3, with D possibly being TRBD2 (5 bases). CDR1 is LNHDA, CDR2 SQIVND, per germline (reference sequence). Trimming took 3 bases from V and 4 from J, leaving 17 bases between them. The CDR3 extends over 16 amino acids. CDR3 sequence: CASSMGGRGRSDTQYF. CDR3 DNA sequence: TGTGCCAGTAGTATGGGTGGCCGGGGTAGGTCAGATACGCAGTATTTT.

The rearrangement uses TRBV30 and TRBJ2-1; TRBD1 might be the D (5 bases). The CDR3 runs to 15 residues. Germline V gives CDR1 GTSNPN, CDR2 SVGIG (reference sequence). V was shortened by 3 bases and J by 7 bases, with 19 bases between the two germline ends. CDR3 region: CAWSRLAGLKNEQFF. CDR3 DNA sequence: TGTGCCTGGAGCCGGCTTGCAGGGTTAAAGAATGAGCAGTTCTTC.

This clone was detected only once. The chain carries TRBV5-1 and TRBJ1-6; 8 positions agree with TRBD1. This CDR3 region has 16 residues. Germline CDR1 is SGHRS and CDR2 is YFSETQ. The trim removed 1 base at V and 4 bases at J, leaving 4 bases unmatched. As DNA, the CDR3 is TGCGCCAGCAGCTTGTACAGGGGGGTATATAATTCACCCCTCCACTTT. It codes for CASSLYRGVYNSPLHF.

The J gene is TRBJ1-6, the V gene TRBV11-2, with 7 bases identical to TRBD1. The CDR3 extends over 16 amino acids. CDR1 SGHAT and CDR2 FQNNGV come from the germline V gene. J gave up 2 bases and V 2 bases, and 3 bases lay outside the gene matches. In DNA, the CDR3 is TGTGCCAGCAGCTTAACAGGGGAAACCTATAATTCACCCCTCCACTTT. Its protein is CASSLTGETYNSPLHF.

The chain combines TRBV7-2 with TRBJ2-7; D might be TRBD2 (6 bases). Germline V gives CDR1 SGHTA, CDR2 FQGNSA. This CDR3 has 13 residues. The V end was cut by 1 base, the J end by 12 bases, with 16 bases between. CDR3 nucleotide sequence: TGTGCCAGCAGCTTAGGGGGTAGCGGCCTCTCGTACTTC. Its protein product is CASSLGGSGLSYF.

V usage is TRBV6-5 and J usage is TRBJ1-2, with D perhaps matching TRBD1 (6 bases). Germline CDR1 MNHEY, CDR2 SVGAGI. The CDR3 is 15 residues long. Trimming stripped 6 bases from V and 4 bases from J, with 18 bases between. CDR3 region: CASRPPGTKVYGYTF. DNA of the CDR3: TGTGCCAGCAGGCCCCCTGGGACAAAAGTCTATGGCTACACCTTC.

A note on this clone: Compared with germline, one end of the junction differs, possibly owing to a read error. The V gene is TRBV18, the J gene TRBJ2-7; TRBD1 might be the D (6 bases). This CDR3 region has 18 residues. Germline V gene data show CDR1 as KGHSH and CDR2 as LQKENI. The CDR3 DNA follows: TGTGCCAGCTCGACCTTAAACACCCGGCAGGGGACCTCCTCCGAGCAGTACTTC. Encoded protein: CASSTLNTRQGTSSEQYF.

The J gene is TRBJ2-2, the V gene TRBV9, with D hard to call. Trimming took 0 bases from V and 0 from J, leaving 9 bases between them. There are 16 residues in the CDR3. The germline V gene has CDR1 SGDLS and CDR2 YYNGEE. The CDR3 DNA reads as TGTGCCAGCAGCGTAGTTCCCAGTTCGAACACCGGGGAGCTGTTTTTT. Translating it yields CASSVVPSSNTGELFF.

The chain employs TRBV24-1 and TRBJ2-3; TRBD2 agrees at 16 bases. The CDR3 sequence is 18 residues long. Germline assignment: CDR1 KGHDR and CDR2 SFDVKD. V trimming: 3 bases; J trimming: 3 bases; junction bases outside the gene matches: 5. CDR3 region: CATSDPGLAGGGTDTQYF. The CDR3 DNA is TGTGCCACCAGTGATCCGGGACTAGCGGGGGGGGGAACAGATACGCAGTATTTT.

This clone appeared a single time. The V gene is TRBV29-1, the J gene TRBJ2-2; D is perhaps TRBD2 (5 bases). Germline lookup yields CDR1 SQVTM and CDR2 ANQGSEA. The CDR3 extends over 12 amino acids. Trimming took off 6 bases at V and 5 bases at J, with 10 bases between the two ends. CDR3 bases: TGCAGCGTGGAGAGAGGGACCGGGGAGCTGTTTTTT. Protein sequence: CSVERGTGELFF.

As regards this clone: Other DNA sequences in the same sample also yield this CDR3. J is TRBJ1-3 and V is TRBV18; D is undetermined. The CDR3 spans 13 residues. Trimming removed 3 bases at V and 0 bases at J, with 3 bases between. Germline CDR1 KGHSH, CDR2 LQKENI. CDR3 DNA: TGTGCCAGCTCACCCAACTCTGGAAACACCATATATTTT. Translation gives CASSPNSGNTIYF. The full variable domain, completed using reference TRBV18 and TRBJ1-3, is NAGVMQNPRHLVRRRGQEARLRCSPMKGHSHVYWYRQLPEEGLKFMVYLQKENIIDESGMPKERFSAEFPKEGPSILRIQQVVRGDSAAYFCASSPNSGNTIYFGEGSWLTVV.

This rearrangement joins TRBV7-2 to TRBJ2-7; TRBD1 is a possible D gene (8 bases). Looked up from germline, CDR1 is SGHTA and CDR2 is FQGNSA. V dropped 2 bases and J dropped 0 bases, with 11 bases sitting between them. The CDR3 totals 15 residues. CDR3 DNA sequence: TGTGCCAGCAGCTTAAGCGGGACAGGCTCCTACGAGCAGTACTTC. Protein sequence: CASSLSGTGSYEQYF.

This clone was picked up one time. At one end, the junction sequence differs from germline, possibly due to a read error. The CDR3: CASSSGTAWTYF. In DNA form, the CDR3 reads TGTGCCAGCAGCTCCGGGACAGCCTGGACCTATTTT. The rearrangement links TRBV11-3 to TRBJ1-4; the match to TRBD1 covers 7 bases. Germline values: CDR1 SGHNT, CDR2 YENEEA. The length of the CDR3 is 12 residues. Variable domain in full (rest from reference TRBV11-3 and TRBJ1-4): EAGVVQSPRYKIIEKKQPVAFWCNPISGHNTLYWYLQNLGQGPELLIRYENEEAVDDSQLPKDRFSAERLKGVDSTLKIQPAELGDSAVYLCASSSGTAWTYFGSGTQLSVL.

This chain uses TRBV7-2 with TRBJ2-7; TRBD1 matches at 8 bases. CDR1 and CDR2 from the germline V gene are SGHTA and FQGNSA. V lost 4 bases, J lost 3 bases, and 17 bases stayed unmatched. CDR3 length equals 18 residues. The CDR3 loop is CASSYDVSGQVAGYEQYF. The DNA for the CDR3 is TGTGCCAGCAGCTACGACGTATCGGGACAGGTGGCCGGCTACGAGCAGTACTTC. Full variable domain (rest looked up from reference TRBV7-2 and TRBJ2-7): GAGVSQSPSNKVTEKGKDVELRCDPISGHTALYWYRQSLGQGLEFLIYFQGNSAPDKSGLPSDRFSAERTGGSVSTLTIQRTQQEDSAVYLCASSYDVSGQVAGYEQYFGPGTRLTVT.

The chain recombines TRBV19 with TRBJ2-1; tentative D call: TRBD2 (5 bases). The CDR3 covers 17 residues. V lost 4 bases and J 0 bases, leaving 16 bases between the germline ends. The germline gives CDR1 LNHDA, CDR2 SQIVND (reference sequence). The DNA of the CDR3 is TGTGCCAGTAGTACTTTTCCCAAAGGGAGCTCCTACAATGAGCAGTTCTTC. As protein: CASSTFPKGSSYNEQFF.

The chain carries TRBV18 and TRBJ2-1; 11 bases line up with TRBD2. J was trimmed by 6 bases and V by 0 bases; bases with no gene match: 1. CDR3 length: 15 amino acids. Germline-derived CDR1 and CDR2 are KGHSH and LQKENI. The CDR3 region is CASSPPSGGANEQFF. As DNA, the CDR3 is TGTGCCAGCTCACCACCTAGCGGGGGGGCCAATGAGCAGTTCTTC.

The rearrangement uses TRBV30 and TRBJ2-3; possible D gene TRBD1, 6 bases. This CDR3 is 13 amino acids long. The V gene's germline CDR1 is GTSNPN and CDR2 SVGIG (reference sequence). V lost 7 bases to trimming and J lost 2 bases, with 13 bases between them. The CDR3: CASPGVYTDTQYF. DNA of the CDR3: TGTGCCTCGCCAGGGGTGTACACAGATACGCAGTATTTT.

This clone has just a few counts. The V gene is TRBV6-2 or TRBV6-3, the J gene TRBJ1-1, with TRBD1 matching 8 bases. Germline V gene sequence: CDR1 MNHEY, CDR2 SVGEGT. J was trimmed by 4 bases and V by 5 bases; bases with no gene match: 9. The CDR3 contains 15 residues. The DNA for the CDR3 is TGTGCCAGCAGTCCAGGGGGCGCGCGAGTCACTGAAGCTTTCTTT. Its protein product is CASSPGGARVTEAFF.